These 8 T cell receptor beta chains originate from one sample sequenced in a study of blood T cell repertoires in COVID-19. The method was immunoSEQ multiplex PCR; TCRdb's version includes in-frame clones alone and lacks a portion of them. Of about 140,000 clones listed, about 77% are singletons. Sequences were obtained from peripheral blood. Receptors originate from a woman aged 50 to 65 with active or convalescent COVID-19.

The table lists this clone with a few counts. CDR3 nucleotides: TGTGCCAGCAGGCTCCGAGCGGACACCGGGGAGCTGTTTTTT. This translates into CASRLRADTGELFF. The chain carries TRBV28 and TRBJ2-2; D might be TRBD2 (5 bases). Germline V CDR1 and CDR2: MDHEN, SYDVKM. V dropped 6 bases and J dropped 3 bases, with 11 bases sitting between them. CDR3 length equals 14 residues.

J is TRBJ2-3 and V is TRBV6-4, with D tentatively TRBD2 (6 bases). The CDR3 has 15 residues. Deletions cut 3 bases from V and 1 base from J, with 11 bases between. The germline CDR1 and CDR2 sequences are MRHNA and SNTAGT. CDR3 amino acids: CASSEDGGGTDTQYF. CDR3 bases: TGTGCCAGCAGTGAGGACGGGGGAGGCACAGATACGCAGTATTTT.

In DNA, the CDR3 is TGTGCCAGTAGTACTGGACAGACAGGGTATAATTCACCCCTCCACTTT. It encodes CASSTGQTGYNSPLHF. J is TRBJ1-6 and V is TRBV19; 7 positions agree with TRBD1. Germline V gives CDR1 LNHDA, CDR2 SQIVND (reference sequence). J was trimmed by 4 bases and V by 4 bases; bases with no gene match: 7. This CDR3 is built from 16 residues.

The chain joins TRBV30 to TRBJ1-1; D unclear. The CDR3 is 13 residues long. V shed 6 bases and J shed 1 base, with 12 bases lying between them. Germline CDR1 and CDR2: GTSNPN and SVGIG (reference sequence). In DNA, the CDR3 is TGTGCCTGCCCGGGTGTTCGGAACACTGAAGCTTTCTTT. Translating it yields CACPGVRNTEAFF.

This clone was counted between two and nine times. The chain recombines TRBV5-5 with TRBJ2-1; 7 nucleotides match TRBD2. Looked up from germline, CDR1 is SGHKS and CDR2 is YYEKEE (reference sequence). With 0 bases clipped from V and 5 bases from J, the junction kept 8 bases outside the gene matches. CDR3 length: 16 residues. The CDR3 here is CASSLEGAGTNNEQFF. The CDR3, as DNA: TGTGCCAGCAGCTTGGAAGGAGCGGGGACCAACAATGAGCAGTTCTTC.

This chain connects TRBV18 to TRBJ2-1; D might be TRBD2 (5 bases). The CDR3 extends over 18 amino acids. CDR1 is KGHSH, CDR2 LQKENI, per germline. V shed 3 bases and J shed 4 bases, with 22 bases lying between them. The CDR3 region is CASSPLIHRRVEYNEQFF. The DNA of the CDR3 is TGTGCCAGCTCACCTTTAATCCATCGGCGGGTGGAATACAATGAGCAGTTCTTC.

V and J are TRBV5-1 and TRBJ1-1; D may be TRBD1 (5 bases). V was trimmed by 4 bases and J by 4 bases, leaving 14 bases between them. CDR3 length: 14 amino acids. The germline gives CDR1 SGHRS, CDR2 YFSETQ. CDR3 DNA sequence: TGCGCCAGCAGCCTTATTACAGGTGGCACTGAAGCTTTCTTT. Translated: CASSLITGGTEAFF.

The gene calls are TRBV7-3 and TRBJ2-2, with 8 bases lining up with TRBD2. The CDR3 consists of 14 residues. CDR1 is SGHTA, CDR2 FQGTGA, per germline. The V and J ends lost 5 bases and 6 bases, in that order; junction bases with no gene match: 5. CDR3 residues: CASSVGTSPGELFF. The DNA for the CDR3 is TGTGCCAGCAGCGTCGGGACTAGTCCCGGGGAGCTGTTTTTT.